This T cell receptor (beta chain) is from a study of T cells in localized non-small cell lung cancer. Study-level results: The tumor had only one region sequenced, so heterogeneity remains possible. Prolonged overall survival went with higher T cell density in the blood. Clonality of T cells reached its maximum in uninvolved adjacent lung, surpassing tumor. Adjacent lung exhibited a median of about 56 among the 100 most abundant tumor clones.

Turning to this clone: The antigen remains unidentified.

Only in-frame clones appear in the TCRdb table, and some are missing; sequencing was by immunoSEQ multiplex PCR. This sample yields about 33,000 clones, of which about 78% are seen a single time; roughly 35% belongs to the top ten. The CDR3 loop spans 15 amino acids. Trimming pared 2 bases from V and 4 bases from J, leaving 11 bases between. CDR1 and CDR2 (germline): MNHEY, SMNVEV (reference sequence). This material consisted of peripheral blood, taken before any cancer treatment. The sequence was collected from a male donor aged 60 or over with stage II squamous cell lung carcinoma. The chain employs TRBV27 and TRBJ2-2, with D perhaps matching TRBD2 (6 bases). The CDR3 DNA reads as TGTGCCAGCAGTTTAGGAAGCGGGTCCACCGGGGAGCTGTTTTTT. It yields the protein CASSLGSGSTGELFF.